These 27 T cell receptor beta chains were sequenced from one sample in a study of beta chain features in type 1 diabetes. The study, taken as a whole, reports: Shorter TCRB CDR3s, moderately but significantly so, were found in Type 1 diabetes patients in all four CD4+ subsets.

Their recognized antigens are unknown. Every isolated RNA sample was fully reverse transcribed, so sequencing captured expressed TCRB transcripts. Repertoires were generated with immunoSEQ multiplex PCR, while TCRdb's copy carries only in-frame clones and drops some. The sample consists of roughly 160,000 clones, around 8.3% of them appearing once. Input material: central memory CD4+ T cells from blood. These receptor sequences come from a woman aged 18-29 years with type 1 diabetes.

This clone has just a few counts. The rearrangement joins TRBV4-2 to TRBJ2-1; 10 bases agree with TRBD2. This CDR3 has 16 residues. Germline V gene lookup returns CDR1 LGHNA and CDR2 YNFKEQ. V trimming: 0 bases; J trimming: 7 bases; junction bases outside the gene matches: 6. This CDR3 reads CASSQERSSGSNEQFF. The DNA of the CDR3 is TGTGCCAGCAGCCAAGAAAGGTCTAGCGGGAGTAATGAGCAGTTCTTC.

V and J are TRBV29-1 and TRBJ2-4; 8 bases align to TRBD1. V trimming: 4 bases; J trimming: 1 base; junction bases outside the gene matches: 3. Germline loops: CDR1 SQVTM, CDR2 ANQGSEA. This CDR3 comprises 14 residues. CDR3 sequence reads: CSVGQGMAKNIQYF. For the CDR3, the DNA is TGCAGCGTTGGACAGGGGATGGCCAAAAACATTCAGTACTTC.

The rearrangement links TRBV14 to TRBJ1-4, with D perhaps matching TRBD1 (6 bases). Germline-derived CDR1 and CDR2 are SGHDN and FVKESK. Trimming cost V 4 bases and J 3 bases, with 12 bases left between them. The CDR3 runs to 15 residues. CDR3 residues: CASSPSGTPNEKLFF. As DNA, the CDR3 is TGTGCCAGCAGCCCCTCCGGGACACCTAATGAAAAACTGTTTTTT.

CDR3 bases: TGTGCCAGCAGCTTGTGGGCGTCCTACGAGCAGTACTTC. Translating gives CASSLWASYEQYF. The chain combines TRBV5-5 with TRBJ2-7; unclear D gene. Per the germline V gene, CDR1 is SGHKS and CDR2 is YYEKEE (reference sequence). The CDR3 extends over 13 amino acids. Trimming stripped 1 base from V and 1 base from J, with 6 bases between. The whole variable domain, remainder taken from reference TRBV5-5 and TRBJ2-7, is DAGVTQSPTHLIKTRGQQVTLRCSPISGHKSVSWYQQVLGQGPQFIFQYYEKEERGRGNFPDRFSARQFPNYSSELNVNALLLGDSALYLCASSLWASYEQYFGPGTRLTVT.

This chain joins TRBV7-2 and TRBJ2-7, with 8 bases matching TRBD1. The germline CDR1 and CDR2 sequences are SGHTA and FQGNSA. The trim removed 5 bases at V and 0 bases at J, leaving 6 bases unmatched. The CDR3 runs to 15 residues. The CDR3 DNA sequence: TGTGCCAGCAGCCCTCGGGACAGGTTCTCCTACGAGCAGTACTTC. Translated: CASSPRDRFSYEQYF.

This chain's CDR3 is CASSQGQPYEQYF. For the CDR3, the DNA is TGCGCCAGCAGCCAGGGACAGCCCTACGAGCAGTACTTC. J is TRBJ2-7 and V is TRBV5-1, with 7 bases fitting TRBD1. This CDR3 spans 13 amino acids. The germline gives CDR1 SGHRS, CDR2 YFSETQ. The V and J ends lost 4 bases and 2 bases, in that order; junction bases with no gene match: 3. The full variable domain, completed using reference TRBV5-1 and TRBJ2-7, is KAGVTQTPRYLIKTRGQQVTLSCSPISGHRSVSWYQQTPGQGLQFLFEYFSETQRNKGNFPGRFSGRQFSNSRSEMNVSTLELGDSALYLCASSQGQPYEQYFGPGTRLTVT.

This clone has just a few counts. The V and J genes are TRBV19 and TRBJ2-2; 7 bases fit TRBD1. Looked up from germline, CDR1 is LNHDA and CDR2 is SQIVND (reference sequence). This CDR3 is built from 14 residues. Trimming removed 6 bases from V and 4 bases from J; junction bases left unmatched: 5. The CDR3 protein is CASSRQGVTGELFF. The CDR3 DNA reads as TGTGCCAGTAGCCGACAGGGCGTCACCGGGGAGCTGTTTTTT.

The chain recombines TRBV6-5 with TRBJ2-7; 9 nucleotides line up with TRBD1. This CDR3 spans 15 amino acids. J lost 6 bases, V lost 1 base, and 7 bases had no gene match. Germline V gives CDR1 MNHEY, CDR2 SVGAGI. In nucleotides, the CDR3 is TGTGCCAGCAGTTACTATGGACAGGGGCCCGGCGAGCAGTACTTC. Encoded protein: CASSYYGQGPGEQYF.

The sample holds a few counts of this clone. This chain joins TRBV4-3 and TRBJ1-1, with D hard to call. Per the germline V gene, CDR1 is LGHNA and CDR2 is YSLEER. The CDR3 runs 15 residues. Trimming removed 3 bases at V and 1 base at J, with 12 bases between. CDR3 bases: TGCGCCAGCAGCCACGCTGGGCTACCGAACACTGAAGCTTTCTTT. This sequence encodes CASSHAGLPNTEAFF.

This clone was seen a few times. The rearrangement uses TRBV13 and TRBJ2-5, with a possible D match to TRBD1 (5 bases). This CDR3 region has 15 residues. Germline CDR1 and CDR2: PRHDT and FYEKMQ (reference sequence). The V and J ends lost 7 bases and 5 bases respectively, with 20 bases between them. CDR3 coding DNA: TGTGCCAGCACCATCCGGGCTGGGGCTGGGGAGACCCAGTACTTC. This sequence encodes CASTIRAGAGETQYF.

This clone was detected a few times. This rearrangement joins TRBV19 to TRBJ1-2; 8 nucleotides line up with TRBD1. Germline V gene data show CDR1 as LNHDA and CDR2 as SQIVND (reference sequence). The CDR3 has 12 residues. The J segment lost 5 bases and the V segment lost 4 bases, leaving 0 bases of the junction unmatched. The CDR3 sequence is CASSRTGYGYTF. CDR3 sequence (DNA): TGTGCCAGTAGTAGGACAGGGTATGGCTACACCTTC.

This clone was counted between two and nine times. The chain uses TRBV7-2 and TRBJ2-7; TRBD1 matches 9 bases. Looked up from germline, CDR1 is SGHTA and CDR2 is FQGNSA. V lost 1 base, J lost 7 bases, and 11 bases stayed unmatched. The CDR3 sequence is 16 residues long. In nucleotides, the CDR3 is TGTGCCAGCAGCTTAGTGACAGGGGGGAGGACGACTGAGCAGTACTTC. This gives the protein CASSLVTGGRTTEQYF.

The table lists this clone with a few counts. The genes are TRBV19 and TRBJ1-1, with 7 bases aligning to TRBD1. CDR3 size: 13 residues. V shed 5 bases, J shed 3 bases, and the junction held 3 bases outside the gene matches. The germline V gene has CDR1 LNHDA and CDR2 SQIVND (reference sequence). The CDR3 reads CASSPQGYTEAFF. The CDR3 nucleotides are TGTGCCAGTAGTCCACAGGGGTACACTGAAGCTTTCTTT.

The chain employs TRBV7-8 and TRBJ2-2, with D unresolved. Germline V gene data show CDR1 as SGHVS and CDR2 as FQNEAQ. The CDR3 loop spans 13 amino acids. Trimming pared 3 bases from V and 2 bases from J, leaving 4 bases between. CDR3 nucleotides: TGTGCCAGCAGCTTGTCAAACACCGGGGAGCTGTTTTTT. Translating it yields CASSLSNTGELFF.

This clone has a handful of counts. This chain links TRBV28 with TRBJ2-7; D might be TRBD2 (6 bases). V lost 5 bases to trimming and J lost 0 bases, with 14 bases between them. The CDR3 runs to 15 residues. Germline V CDR1 and CDR2: MDHEN, SYDVKM. CDR3 sequence reads: CASSPEGSGSYEQYF. As DNA, the CDR3 is TGTGCCAGCAGTCCCGAGGGTAGCGGCTCCTACGAGCAGTACTTC.

The chain uses TRBV10-3 and TRBJ2-5; D unclear. This CDR3 has 13 amino acids. V was shortened by 3 bases and J by 3 bases, with 8 bases between the two germline ends. Germline V gives CDR1 ENHRY, CDR2 SYGVKD. The CDR3 nucleotides read TGTGCCATCAGTGAAGCACCAAAAGAGACCCAGTACTTC. Translating it yields CAISEAPKETQYF.

This clone was detected only a few times. The chain couples TRBV4-1 to TRBJ1-6; 8 nucleotides align to TRBD1. The CDR3 totals 14 residues. The V segment lost 4 bases and the J segment 13 bases; nucleotides outside the gene matches: 9. Germline CDR1 is MGHRA and CDR2 is YSYEKL. Here the CDR3 DNA reads TGCGCCAGCAGCCTGGACAGGGCGACAGGGCCCCTCCACTTT. Protein sequence: CASSLDRATGPLHF.

This chain links TRBV7-2 with TRBJ1-1, with no clear D. CDR3 length equals 14 residues. From germline, CDR1 is SGHTA and CDR2 FQGNSA. V was cut by 5 bases and J by 3 bases, with 13 bases left in between. CDR3 coding DNA: TGTGCCAGCAGCCCACGGTCCTTGGACACTGAAGCTTTCTTT. Translated: CASSPRSLDTEAFF.

There are a few counts of this clone. The CDR3, as DNA: TGTGCCAGCAGCTATGGCAGGGGCACAGATACGCAGTATTTT. It specifies CASSYGRGTDTQYF. V is TRBV2 and J is TRBJ2-3, with D perhaps TRBD1 (5 bases). Germline-derived CDR1 and CDR2 are SNHLY and FYNNEI. The V end was cut by 6 bases, the J end by 1 base, with 11 bases between. This CDR3 comprises 14 residues. The variable domain in full, completed from reference TRBV2 and TRBJ2-3, reads EPEVTQTPSHQVTQMGQEVILRCVPISNHLYFYWYRQILGQKVEFLVSFYNNEISEKSEIFDDQFSVERPDGSNFTLKIRSTKLEDSAMYFCASSYGRGTDTQYFGPGTRLTVL.

The table lists this clone with a few counts. V and J are TRBV28 and TRBJ2-4, with TRBD1 identical over 8 bases. V was clipped by 4 bases and J by 9 bases; unmatched bases: 8. There are 14 residues in the CDR3. Germline CDR1 reads MDHEN; CDR2 reads SYDVKM. The CDR3 spells CASSSPDRVGIQYF. In nucleotides, the CDR3 is TGTGCCAGCAGTTCCCCGGACAGGGTAGGCATTCAGTACTTC.

There are a few counts of this clone. The chain is built from TRBV27 and TRBJ2-5; D may be TRBD2 (6 bases). V shed 2 bases and J shed 0 bases, with 13 bases lying between them. CDR1 is MNHEY and CDR2 is SMNVEV in the germline V gene (reference sequence). The CDR3 sequence is 16 residues long. CDR3 region: CASSLRGSWYQETQYF. CDR3 in DNA: TGTGCCAGCAGTTTACGGGGGAGCTGGTACCAAGAGACCCAGTACTTC.

The V call is TRBV7-2, the J call TRBJ2-7, with TRBD1 matching over 7 bases. The CDR3 extends over 14 amino acids. CDR1 SGHTA and CDR2 FQGNSA come from the germline V gene. The J segment lost 4 bases and the V segment lost 5 bases, leaving 8 bases of the junction unmatched. CDR3 DNA sequence: TGTGCCAGCAGCCTAAGACAGGGTTGGTACGAGCAGTACTTC. Translating it yields CASSLRQGWYEQYF. The full variable domain, with the rest looked up from reference TRBV7-2 and TRBJ2-7, is GAGVSQSPSNKVTEKGKDVELRCDPISGHTALYWYRQSLGQGLEFLIYFQGNSAPDKSGLPSDRFSAERTGGSVSTLTIQRTQQEDSAVYLCASSLRQGWYEQYFGPGTRLTVT.

The chain employs TRBV4-3 and TRBJ1-1; TRBD1 matches at 8 bases. The germline V gene encodes CDR1 LGHNA and CDR2 YSLEER. This CDR3 contains 14 residues. Trimming cost V 2 bases and J 5 bases; bases outside gene matches: 4. CDR3 residues: CASSQNNRGTEAFF. The CDR3 DNA reads TGCGCCAGCAGCCAAAATAACAGGGGGACTGAAGCTTTCTTT.

This clone was seen only a few times. CDR3 amino acids: CASSSIAGTDTQYF. The CDR3 coding sequence is TGCGCCAGCAGCTCCATAGCGGGCACAGATACGCAGTATTTT. V gene TRBV5-1 combines with J gene TRBJ2-3, with a weak D call TRBD2 (6 bases). The CDR3 runs to 14 residues. Germline V CDR1 and CDR2: SGHRS, YFSETQ. The V gene lost 3 bases and the J gene lost 1 base, with 9 bases spanning the gap.

This clone has just a few counts. The rearrangement uses TRBV30 and TRBJ2-3; D remains unclear. In germline, CDR1 is GTSNPN, CDR2 SVGIG (reference sequence). CDR3 length: 13 residues. V lost 3 bases, J lost 2 bases, and 9 bases lay in between. The DNA of the CDR3 is TGTGCCTGGAGGAGCCCCTTCACAGATACGCAGTATTTT. Encoded protein: CAWRSPFTDTQYF. Supplemented by reference TRBV30 and TRBJ2-3, the full variable domain reads SQTIHQWPATLVQPVGSPLSLECTVEGTSNPNLYWYRQAAGRGLQLLFYSVGIGQISSEVPQNLSASRPQDRQFILSSKKLLLSDSGFYLCAWRSPFTDTQYFGPGTRLTVL.

This clone was recorded many times. The chain combines TRBV18 with TRBJ2-7, with D unresolved. CDR3 length equals 12 residues. V lost 5 bases to trimming and J lost 4 bases, with 9 bases between them. From germline, CDR1 is KGHSH and CDR2 LQKENI. The CDR3 loop reads CASSANNYEQYF. The CDR3 DNA follows: TGTGCCAGCTCAGCCAACAATTACGAGCAGTACTTC.

The table lists this clone with many counts. V gene TRBV14 combines with J gene TRBJ2-6; D is ambiguous. The V and J ends lost 4 bases and 1 base respectively, with 5 bases between them. Looked up from germline, CDR1 is SGHDN and CDR2 is FVKESK. The CDR3 extends over 14 amino acids. DNA for the CDR3: TGTGCCAGCAGCCTAATGTCTGGGGCCAACGTCCTGACTTTC. Protein: CASSLMSGANVLTF.